The clone carrying this TCR beta chain has ten or more counts. Its specificity is not known. Fresh peripheral blood, about 9.3 ml, was the PBMC source. This specimen comes from a study of Graves' ophthalmopathy and Graves' hyperthyroidism. Whole-study findings and limits: As the model predicted ophthalmopathy progression, it achieved a sensitivity of 65% to 71% and a specificity of 72.22%.

Investigators amplified TCR beta CDR3 regions from RNA transcripts. Second-round multiplex PCR came after first-round RT-PCR with HTBI primers. Via MiXCR, TCRdb re-called the multiplex PCR reads, giving one row per CDR3 protein. Among approximately 480,000 distinct CDR3 sequences listed, 13% to 15% were seen once. The clonotype originates from a woman aged 25 to 45 with Graves' ophthalmopathy. Sample: blood.

The DNA of the CDR3 is TGTGCCAGCAGCTTAGAGTACTTACTCTCGGGCACTGAAGCTTTCTTT. Amino acid sequence: CASSLEYLLSGTEAFF. This chain connects TRBV11-2 to TRBJ1-1, with no clear D. Germline CDR1 reads SGHAT; CDR2 reads FQNNGV. CDR3 length equals 16 residues. V was shortened by 0 bases and J by 4 bases, with 15 bases between the two germline ends. The full variable domain, completed using reference TRBV11-2 and TRBJ1-1, is EAGVAQSPRYKIIEKRQSVAFWCNPISGHATLYWYQQILGQGPKLLIQFQNNGVVDDSQLPKDRFSAERLKGVDSTLKIQPAKLEDSAVYLCASSLEYLLSGTEAFFGQGTRLTVV.